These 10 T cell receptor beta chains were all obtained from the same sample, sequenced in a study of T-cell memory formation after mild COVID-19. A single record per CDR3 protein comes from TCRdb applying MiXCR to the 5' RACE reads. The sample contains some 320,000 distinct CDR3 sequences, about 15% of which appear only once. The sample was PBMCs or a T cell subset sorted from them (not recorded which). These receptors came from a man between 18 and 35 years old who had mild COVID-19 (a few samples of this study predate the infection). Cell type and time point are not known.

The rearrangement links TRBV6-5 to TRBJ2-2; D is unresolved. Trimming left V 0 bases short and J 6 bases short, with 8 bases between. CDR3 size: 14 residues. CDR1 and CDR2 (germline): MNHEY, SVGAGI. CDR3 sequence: CASSYSTYPGELFF. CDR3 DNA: TGTGCCAGCAGTTACTCGACTTACCCCGGGGAGCTGTTTTTT.

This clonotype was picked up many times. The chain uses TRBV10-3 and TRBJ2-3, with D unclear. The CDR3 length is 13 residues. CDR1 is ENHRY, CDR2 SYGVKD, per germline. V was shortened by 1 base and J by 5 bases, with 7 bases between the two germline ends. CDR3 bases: TGTGCCATCAGTGAGTTGCCCCTAGATACGCAGTATTTT. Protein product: CAISELPLDTQYF.

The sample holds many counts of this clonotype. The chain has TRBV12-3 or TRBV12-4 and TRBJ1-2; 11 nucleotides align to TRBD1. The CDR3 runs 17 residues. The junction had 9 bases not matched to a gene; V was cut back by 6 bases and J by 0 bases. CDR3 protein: CASRVLPGQGANYGYTF. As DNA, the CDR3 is TGTGCCAGCAGGGTACTCCCGGGACAGGGGGCTAACTATGGCTACACCTTC.

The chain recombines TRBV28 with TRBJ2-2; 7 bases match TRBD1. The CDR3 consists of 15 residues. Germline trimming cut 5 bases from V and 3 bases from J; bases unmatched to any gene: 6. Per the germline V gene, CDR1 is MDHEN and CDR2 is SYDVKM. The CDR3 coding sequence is TGTGCCAGCAGTCCCGGGACAGCCTACACCGGGGAGCTGTTTTTT. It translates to CASSPGTAYTGELFF.

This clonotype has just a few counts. The CDR3 loop reads CASSLRDSAYNEQFF. In nucleotides, the CDR3 is TGTGCCAGCAGCTTACGGGACAGCGCCTACAATGAGCAGTTCTTC. V is TRBV7-9 and J is TRBJ2-1, with 7 bases that match TRBD1. This CDR3 contains 15 residues. J was trimmed by 2 bases and V by 2 bases; bases with no gene match: 3. Germline-derived CDR1 and CDR2 are SEHNR and FQNEAQ (reference sequence). Complete variable domain (other parts from reference TRBV7-9 and TRBJ2-1): DTGVSQNPRHKITKRGQNVTFRCDPISEHNRLYWYRQTLGQGPEFLTYFQNEAQLEKSRLLSDRFSAERPKGSFSTLEIQRTEQGDSAMYLCASSLRDSAYNEQFFGPGTRLTVL.

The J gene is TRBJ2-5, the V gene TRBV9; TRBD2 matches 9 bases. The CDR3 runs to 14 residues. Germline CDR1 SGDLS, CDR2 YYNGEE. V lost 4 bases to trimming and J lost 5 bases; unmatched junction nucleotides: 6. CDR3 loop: CASSPIAGVETQYF. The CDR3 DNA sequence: TGTGCCAGCAGCCCTATAGCGGGGGTTGAGACCCAGTACTTC.

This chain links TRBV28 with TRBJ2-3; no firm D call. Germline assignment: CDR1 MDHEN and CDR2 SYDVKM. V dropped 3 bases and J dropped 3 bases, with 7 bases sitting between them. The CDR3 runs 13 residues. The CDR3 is CASSLIRTDTQYF. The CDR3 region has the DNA TGTGCCAGCAGTTTGATAAGAACAGATACGCAGTATTTT. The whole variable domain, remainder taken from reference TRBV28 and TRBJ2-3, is DVKVTQSSRYLVKRTGEKVFLECVQDMDHENMFWYRQDPGLGLRLIYFSYDVKMKEKGDIPEGYSVSREKKERFSLILESASTNQTSMYLCASSLIRTDTQYFGPGTRLTVL.

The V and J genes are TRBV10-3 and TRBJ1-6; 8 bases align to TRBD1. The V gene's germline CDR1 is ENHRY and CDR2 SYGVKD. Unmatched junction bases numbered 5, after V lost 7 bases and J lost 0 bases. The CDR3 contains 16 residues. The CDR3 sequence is CAINRDRSSYNSPLHF. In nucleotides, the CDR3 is TGTGCCATCAATCGGGACAGGAGCTCCTATAATTCACCCCTCCACTTT.

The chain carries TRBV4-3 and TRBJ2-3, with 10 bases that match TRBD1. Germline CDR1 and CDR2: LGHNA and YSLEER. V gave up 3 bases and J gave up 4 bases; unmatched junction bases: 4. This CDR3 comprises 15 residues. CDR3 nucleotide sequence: TGCGCCAGCAGCCACGGACAGGGGGTTGCAGATACGCAGTATTTT. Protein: CASSHGQGVADTQYF.

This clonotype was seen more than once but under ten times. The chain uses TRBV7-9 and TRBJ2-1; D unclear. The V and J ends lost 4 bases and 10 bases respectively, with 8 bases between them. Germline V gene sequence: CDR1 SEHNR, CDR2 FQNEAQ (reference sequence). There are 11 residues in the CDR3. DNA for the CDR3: TGTGCCAGCAGCTGGGGTGTGGAGCAGTTCTTC. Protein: CASSWGVEQFF. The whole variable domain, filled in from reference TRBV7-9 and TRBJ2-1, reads DTGVSQNPRHKITKRGQNVTFRCDPISEHNRLYWYRQTLGQGPEFLTYFQNEAQLEKSRLLSDRFSAERPKGSFSTLEIQRTEQGDSAMYLCASSWGVEQFFGPGTRLTVL.